This TCR beta chain was observed in a study of T cell clonotyping in hematopoietic cell transplantation. The overall study: Recipient samples before transplant were obtained post-cytoreduction. Overall study results and limits: Few recipient clonotypes overlapped donors; over 95% were de novo at given depth. Recipient TCR diversity dropped after transplant; expanded clonotypes rose from day 30 to 180.

CDR1 is MDHEN and CDR2 is SYDVKM in the germline V gene. Deletions cut 3 bases from V and 1 base from J, with 8 bases between. The CDR3 is 14 amino acids. Clones were read by immunoSEQ multiplex PCR, and TCRdb kept only the in-frame ones, dropping some. The table records more than 2,500 clones, almost 96% of them present only once. Stated time point: recipient sample about 28 days before transplant, after cytoreduction. Samples: about 28 days before transplant, then days 30, 100 and 180 after. Concerning this clone: Its matching antigen is unknown.

Sequences were derived from peripheral blood mononuclear cells, sampled before stem cell transplant. This chain joins TRBV28 and TRBJ2-3, with D maybe TRBD1 (6 bases). The TCR originated in a woman aged 50 to 60 with chronic myeloid leukemia. Some clones in this sample may be carry-over from other donors' samples. The CDR3 is CASSLDRGTDTQYF. The CDR3 region has the DNA TGTGCCAGCAGTTTGGACAGAGGCACAGATACGCAGTATTTT.